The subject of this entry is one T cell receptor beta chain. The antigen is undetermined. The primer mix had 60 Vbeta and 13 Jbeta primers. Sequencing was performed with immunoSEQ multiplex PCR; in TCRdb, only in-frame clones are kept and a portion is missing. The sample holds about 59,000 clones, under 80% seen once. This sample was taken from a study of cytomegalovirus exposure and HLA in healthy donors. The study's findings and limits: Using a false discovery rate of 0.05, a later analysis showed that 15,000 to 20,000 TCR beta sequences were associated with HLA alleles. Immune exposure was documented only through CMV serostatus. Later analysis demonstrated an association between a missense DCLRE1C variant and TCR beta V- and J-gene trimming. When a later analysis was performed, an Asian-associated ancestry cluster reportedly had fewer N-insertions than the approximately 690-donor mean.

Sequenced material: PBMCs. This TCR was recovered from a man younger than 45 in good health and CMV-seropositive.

The CDR3 region is CASSLNADYGGYTF. CDR3 nucleotide sequence: TGTGCCAGCTCACTAAACGCCGACTACGGGGGCTACACCTTC. This chain connects TRBV18 to TRBJ1-2; unclear D gene. V lost 4 bases and J lost 8, with 17 bases in between. In germline, CDR1 is KGHSH, CDR2 LQKENI. This CDR3 region has 14 residues.